Listed below are T cell receptor beta chains from one sample, sequenced in a study of T cell responses to AZD1222 COVID-19 vaccine. Here immunoSEQ multiplex PCR was the method, and the copy in TCRdb shows in-frame clones only, minus some. The sample consists of around 130,000 clones, about 93% of them appearing once. Sequencing used peripheral blood, obtained on day 0 of AZD1222 vaccination. All receptors come from an adult in good health. Each CDR3 is given with its conserved first and last residue. Part of the rows lack a size; the others show once, few, many or a class for expanded clones.

clone_size,j_call,v_call,cdr3_aa
-,TRBJ1-1,TRBV11-3,CASSGGSEAFF
-,TRBJ2-7,TRBV7-9,CASSPRSRPSSYEQYF
-,TRBJ2-3,TRBV11-3,CASSWAQGPYTTDTQYF
once,TRBJ2-7,TRBV3-1/TRBV3-2,CASSQVTSGRLNEQYF
-,TRBJ2-7,TRBV28,CASSPTAAIYEQYF
-,TRBJ1-2,TRBV7-9,CASSLGMDGYTF
-,TRBJ1-2,TRBV7-3,CASSLSGGREGYTF
-,TRBJ2-3,TRBV18,CASSSDTDTQYF
-,TRBJ2-7,TRBV19,CASSMTFSYEQYF
few,TRBJ1-5,TRBV19,CASRGQVNQPQHF
-,TRBJ2-3,TRBV5-1,CASSLERATDTQYF
-,TRBJ1-5,TRBV9,CASSVGINQPQHF
-,TRBJ1-4,TRBV28,CASREEGKNEKLFF
-,TRBJ1-1,TRBV5-4,CASSSQARLAEAFF
-,TRBJ2-1,TRBV11-3,CASSPRREGEQFF
-,TRBJ2-2,TRBV25-1,CASSNGSPGELFF
once,TRBJ1-6,TRBV27,CASSSGINSPLHF
-,TRBJ1-4,TRBV28,CASSLSLFATNEKLFF
-,TRBJ2-1,TRBV24-1,CATSGSGFFEQFF
-,TRBJ1-5,TRBV7-2,CASSPLPLNQPQHF
-,TRBJ2-7,TRBV10-3,CAISESTYLSYEQYF
-,TRBJ1-4,TRBV18,CASSPPVVVADTEKLFF
-,TRBJ2-1,TRBV6-5,CASSSGTGYLEQFF
-,TRBJ1-5,TRBV21-1,CASSTKVESDQPQHF
-,TRBJ2-1,TRBV7-9,CASSLVAGGQRNEQFF
-,TRBJ2-7,TRBV9,CASSATVGEQYF
-,TRBJ1-2,TRBV7-9,CASSKLDRMGYTF
-,TRBJ2-2,TRBV6-5,CASRFRTTNTGELFF
once,TRBJ1-2,TRBV5-6,CASSFRGAYGYTF
-,TRBJ1-1,TRBV6-2/TRBV6-3,CASSYSGGRVPNTEAFF
-,TRBJ1-2,TRBV18,CASSPQKQVGDGYTF
-,TRBJ2-7,TRBV3-1/TRBV3-2,CASSPSSSYEQYF
-,TRBJ1-5,TRBV19,CASSTETGGQPQHF
-,TRBJ1-5,TRBV6-5,CASKRGRGDQPQHF
-,TRBJ2-3,TRBV5-1,CASSTEDTQYF
once,TRBJ1-6,TRBV6-5,CASSYGQGRSPLHF
-,TRBJ1-1,TRBV27,CASSAGLNTEAFF
-,TRBJ1-1,TRBV7-8,CASTDMGLGSWGTEAFF
-,TRBJ2-7,TRBV5-7,CASSLEERGQGAWEQYF
-,TRBJ1-2,TRBV5-6,CASSLGQGRGGYTF
-,TRBJ2-5,TRBV3-1/TRBV3-2,CASSLGLAGGLETQYF
-,TRBJ1-1,TRBV19,CASSPGTGGNTEAFF
-,TRBJ1-2,TRBV4-1,CASSPKDLVAGANYGYTF
once,TRBJ1-1,TRBV2,CASRPPLMNTEAFF
-,TRBJ1-3,TRBV12-3/TRBV12-4,CASRGTGRNTIYF
-,TRBJ2-7,TRBV6-6,CASKGSDLYEQYF
-,TRBJ2-7,TRBV7-9,CASTTARGRSSYEQYF
-,TRBJ1-5,TRBV21-1,CASSKAVAGGQPQHF
-,TRBJ1-1,TRBV28,CASSSFLARRGTEAFF